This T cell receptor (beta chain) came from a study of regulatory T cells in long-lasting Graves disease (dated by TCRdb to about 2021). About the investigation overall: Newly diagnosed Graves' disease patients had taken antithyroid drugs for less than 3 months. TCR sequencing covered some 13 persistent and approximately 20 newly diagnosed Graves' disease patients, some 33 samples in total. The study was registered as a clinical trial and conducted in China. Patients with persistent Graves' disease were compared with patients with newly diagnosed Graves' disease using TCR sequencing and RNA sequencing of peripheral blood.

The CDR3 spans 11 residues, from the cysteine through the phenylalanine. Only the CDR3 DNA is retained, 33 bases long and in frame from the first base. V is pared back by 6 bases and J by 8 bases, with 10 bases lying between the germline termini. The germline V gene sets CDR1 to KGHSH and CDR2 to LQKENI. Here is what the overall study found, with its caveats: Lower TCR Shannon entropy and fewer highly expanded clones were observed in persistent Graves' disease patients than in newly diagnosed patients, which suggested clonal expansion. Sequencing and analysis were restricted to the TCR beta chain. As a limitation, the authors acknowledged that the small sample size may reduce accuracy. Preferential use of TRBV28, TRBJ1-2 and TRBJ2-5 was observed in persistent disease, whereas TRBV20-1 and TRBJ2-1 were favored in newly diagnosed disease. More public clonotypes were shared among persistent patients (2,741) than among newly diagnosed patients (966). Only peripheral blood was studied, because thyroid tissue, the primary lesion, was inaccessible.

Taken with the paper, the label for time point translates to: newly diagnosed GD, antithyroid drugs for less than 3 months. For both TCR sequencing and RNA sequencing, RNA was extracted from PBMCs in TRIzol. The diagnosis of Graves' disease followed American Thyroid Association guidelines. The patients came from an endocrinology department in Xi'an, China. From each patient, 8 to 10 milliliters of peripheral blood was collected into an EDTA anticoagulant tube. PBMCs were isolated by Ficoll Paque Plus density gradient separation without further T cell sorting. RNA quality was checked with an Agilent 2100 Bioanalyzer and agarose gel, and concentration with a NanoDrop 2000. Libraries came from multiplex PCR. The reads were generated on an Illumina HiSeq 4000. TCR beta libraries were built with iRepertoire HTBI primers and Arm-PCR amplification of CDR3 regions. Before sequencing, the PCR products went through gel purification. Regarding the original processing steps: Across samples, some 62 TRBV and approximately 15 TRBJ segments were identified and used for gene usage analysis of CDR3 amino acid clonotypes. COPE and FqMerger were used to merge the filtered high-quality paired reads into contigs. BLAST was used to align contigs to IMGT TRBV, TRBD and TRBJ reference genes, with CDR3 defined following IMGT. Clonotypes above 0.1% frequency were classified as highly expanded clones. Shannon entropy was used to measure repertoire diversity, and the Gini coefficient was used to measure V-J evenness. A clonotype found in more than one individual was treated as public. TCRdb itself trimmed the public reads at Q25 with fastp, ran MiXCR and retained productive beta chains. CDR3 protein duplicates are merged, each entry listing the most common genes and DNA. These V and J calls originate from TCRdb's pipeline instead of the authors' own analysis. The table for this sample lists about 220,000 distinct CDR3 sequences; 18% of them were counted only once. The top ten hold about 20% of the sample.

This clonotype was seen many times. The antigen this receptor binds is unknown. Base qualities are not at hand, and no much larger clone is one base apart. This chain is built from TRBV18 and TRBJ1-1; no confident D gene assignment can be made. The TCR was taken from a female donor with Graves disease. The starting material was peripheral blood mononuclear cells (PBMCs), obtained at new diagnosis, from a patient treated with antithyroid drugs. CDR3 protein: CASSGWEEAFF. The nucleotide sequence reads TGTGCCAGCTCGGGCTGGGAGGAAGCTTTCTTT.